Listed below are T cell receptor beta chains from one sample, sequenced in a study of OX40 agonist ivuxolimab in advanced cancers. Here immunoSEQ multiplex PCR was the method, and the copy in TCRdb shows in-frame clones only, minus some. The table lists 75,000 to 80,000 clones, about nine tenths of them singletons. The starting material was CD4+ or CD8+ T cells sorted from blood, obtained in a trial of the OX40 agonist ivuxolimab. The origin of the receptors is an adult with an advanced solid tumor such as melanoma, head and neck, liver or kidney cancer. The CDR3 runs from the conserved cysteine through the conserved F or W. A D gene is named only where the DNA matches it firmly. Part of the rows lack a size; the others show once, few, many or a class for expanded clones.

.,TRBJ2-3,TRBV5-1,.,CASRRYGQPTDTQYF,TGCGCCAGCCGAAGGTACGGGCAGCCCACAGATACGCAGTATTTT
.,TRBJ1-3,TRBV18,.,CASSPRQQALLSSGNTIYF,TGTGCCAGCTCACCAAGGCAACAAGCCCTCTTGAGCTCTGGAAACACCATATATTTT
TRBD1,TRBJ2-6,TRBV6-4,once,CASSDSGDRVSGANVLTF,TGTGCCAGCAGTGACTCTGGGGACAGGGTCTCTGGGGCCAACGTCCTGACTTTC
TRBD1,TRBJ1-4,TRBV7-9,.,CASSLGGQGNEKLFF,TGTGCCAGCAGCTTAGGGGGACAGGGGAATGAAAAACTGTTTTTT
.,TRBJ1-5,TRBV30,.,CAWGKGPSRQPQHF,TGTGCCTGGGGCAAAGGGCCGAGCCGTCAGCCCCAGCATTTT
.,TRBJ1-2,TRBV29-1,.,CSVEGTAGFYGYTF,TGCAGCGTTGAAGGGACAGCGGGATTCTATGGCTACACCTTC
.,TRBJ1-2,TRBV9,.,CASSAGVDGYTF,TGTGCCAGCAGCGCCGGGGTTGATGGCTACACCTTC
.,TRBJ1-4,TRBV4-1,.,CASSQDLWVKKLFF,TGCGCCAGCAGCCAAGATCTTTGGGTAAAGAAACTGTTTTTT
.,TRBJ1-3,TRBV5-4,.,CASSFGRGNTIYF,TGTGCCAGCAGCTTTGGTAGAGGAAACACCATATATTTT
.,TRBJ2-7,TRBV15,.,CATSKDFSSNEQYF,TGTGCCACCAGCAAGGATTTTAGCTCAAACGAGCAGTACTTC
TRBD1,TRBJ1-1,TRBV5-1,.,CASSPNRGGTEAFF,TGCGCCAGCAGCCCAAACAGGGGTGGTACTGAAGCTTTCTTT
.,TRBJ2-7,TRBV21-1,.,CASSKQRPYEQYF,TGTGCCAGCAGCAAACAGCGGCCCTACGAGCAGTACTTC
.,TRBJ2-7,TRBV20-1,.,CSALSEEQYF,TGCAGTGCCCTAAGCGAAGAGCAGTACTTC
.,TRBJ2-1,TRBV5-1,.,CASSSATRIYNEQFF,TGCGCCAGCAGTTCTGCCACCCGGATCTACAATGAGCAGTTCTTC
TRBD2,TRBJ2-7,TRBV6-6,.,CASRLAGAANEQYF,TGTGCCAGCAGGCTAGCGGGAGCTGCCAACGAGCAGTACTTC
.,TRBJ1-6,TRBV7-9,.,CASSLRGRENSPLHF,TGTGCCAGCAGCTTAAGGGGACGTGAAAATTCACCCCTCCACTTT
TRBD2,TRBJ2-3,TRBV9,.,CASSGSGRGADTQYF,TGTGCCAGCAGTGGTAGCGGGAGGGGCGCAGATACGCAGTATTTT
.,TRBJ1-4,TRBV28,.,CASSNYRRNEKLFF,TGTGCCAGCAGTAATTACCGGCGGAATGAAAAACTGTTTTTT
.,TRBJ2-3,TRBV7-2,.,CASSLGFLGITDTQYF,TGTGCCAGCAGCTTAGGGTTCCTAGGGATCACAGATACGCAGTATTTT
.,TRBJ1-1,TRBV6-5,.,CASSQKQRLNTEAFF,TGTGCCAGCAGTCAAAAACAGAGACTGAACACTGAAGCTTTCTTT